One and the same sample provided the 32 T cell receptor beta chains below, sequenced in a study of T cells in Graves' hyperthyroidism and ophthalmopathy. Amplification targeted TCR beta CDR3 regions from RNA transcripts. TCR CDR3 underwent first-round RT-PCR with the HTBI primer set. TCRdb independently ran MiXCR on the multiplex PCR reads; one entry per CDR3 protein. The table shows 650,000 to 700,000 distinct CDR3 sequences, with 15% to 20% occurring only once. Material: blood. The source of these receptors is a man aged 50-60 years with Graves' hyperthyroidism.

This clonotype was found a few times. The chain carries TRBV11-2 and TRBJ2-7, with a tentative D call TRBD1 (6 bases). The CDR3 spans 18 residues. Germline-derived CDR1 and CDR2 are SGHAT and FQNNGV. V lost 4 bases and J lost 4, with 26 bases in between. In DNA, the CDR3 is TGTGCCAGCAGCTCGGACAGCCTAATAATTCAAAAATTATACGAGCAGTACTTC. Protein sequence: CASSSDSLIIQKLYEQYF.

This chain connects TRBV18 to TRBJ2-7; D could derive from TRBD1 or TRBD2 (5 bases each). CDR1 and CDR2 from the germline V gene are KGHSH and LQKENI. The CDR3 has 15 amino acids. Trimming stripped 2 bases from V and 0 bases from J, with 11 bases between. The CDR3 region is CASSPTAGSSYEQYF. Written as DNA, the CDR3 is TGTGCCAGCTCACCAACAGCAGGGAGCTCCTACGAGCAGTACTTC.

This chain connects TRBV29-1 to TRBJ1-1; 8 bases match TRBD1. Germline V CDR1 and CDR2: SQVTM, ANQGSEA. With 0 bases clipped from V and 0 bases from J, the junction kept 9 bases outside the gene matches. The CDR3 runs to 17 residues. CDR3 coding DNA: TGCAGCGTTGAAGATACCGGACAGGGCTCGATGAACACTGAAGCTTTCTTT. Its protein product is CSVEDTGQGSMNTEAFF.

The chain is built from TRBV6-1 and TRBJ2-7; the match to TRBD2 covers 9 bases. In germline, CDR1 is MNHNS, CDR2 SASEGT. The CDR3 loop spans 15 amino acids. V shed 5 bases and J 4 bases; nucleotides not matched to a gene: 9. The CDR3 DNA is TGTGCCAGCAGTATTGGGACTAGCCGAGGGTACGAGCAGTACTTC. Residues: CASSIGTSRGYEQYF.

CDR3 loop: CASSLGIGVEKLFF. The CDR3 region has the DNA TGTGCCAGCAGCTTGGGGATAGGAGTGGAAAAACTGTTTTTT. This rearrangement joins TRBV5-6 to TRBJ1-4; no clear D. The V gene's germline CDR1 is SGHDT and CDR2 YYEEEE. This CDR3 comprises 14 residues. With 0 bases removed from V and 8 bases from J, the gap between germline ends came to 11 bases.

CDR3 residues: CASSPGTRGFSEQYF. CDR3 sequence (DNA): TGTGCCAGCAGTCCAGGGACCCGAGGGTTTTCCGAGCAGTACTTC. The chain couples TRBV6-1 to TRBJ2-7; D is tentatively TRBD1 or TRBD2 (5 bases each). Germline V gene lookup returns CDR1 MNHNS and CDR2 SASEGT. This CDR3 spans 15 amino acids. V lost 5 bases to trimming and J lost 6 bases, with 20 bases between them.

The sample holds many counts of this clonotype. The J gene is TRBJ1-1, the V gene TRBV27, with a tentative D call TRBD1 (6 bases). Germline CDR1 and CDR2: MNHEY and SMNVEV (reference sequence). V was cut by 3 bases and J by 0 bases, with 11 bases left in between. This CDR3 contains 15 residues. The CDR3 DNA sequence: TGTGCCAGCAGTTTTCTCGACAGGCTGAACACTGAAGCTTTCTTT. Translating it yields CASSFLDRLNTEAFF.

This clonotype was seen many times. The rearrangement links TRBV20-1 to TRBJ2-1; D might be TRBD1 (6 bases). Germline V gives CDR1 DFQATT, CDR2 SNEGSKA (reference sequence). This CDR3 has 16 amino acids. V lost 5 bases, J lost 2 bases, and 19 bases lay in between. The CDR3 reads CSAPWGLHRPYNEQFF. The CDR3 DNA sequence: TGCAGTGCTCCTTGGGGGCTACACAGGCCCTACAATGAGCAGTTCTTC.

This clonotype was seen many times. CDR3 sequence reads: CSVETTGTGNEQYF. In nucleotides, the CDR3 is TGCAGCGTTGAAACCACCGGGACAGGGAACGAGCAGTACTTC. The rearrangement joins TRBV29-1 to TRBJ2-7; 9 nucleotides match TRBD1. In germline, CDR1 is SQVTM, CDR2 ANQGSEA. This CDR3 spans 14 amino acids. V shed 2 bases and J 5 bases; nucleotides not matched to a gene: 7.

About this clonotype: Since a much larger clone is just one base distant, this may be a read error. V gene TRBV27 combines with J gene TRBJ2-3; 11 bases fit TRBD2. This CDR3 is built from 17 residues. J lost 4 bases, V lost 5 bases, and 11 bases had no gene match. Germline CDR1 is MNHEY and CDR2 is SMNVEV (reference sequence). CDR3 DNA: TGTGCCAGCAGTGACCCCCGACTAGCGGGAAGCCCAGATACGCAGTATTTT. It is translated as CASSDPRLAGSPDTQYF.

The table lists this clonotype with many counts. V and J are TRBV15 and TRBJ1-1, with 7 nucleotides matching TRBD1. The V gene end was trimmed by 5 bases and the J gene end by 4 bases; junction bases not matched to a gene: 1. Per the germline V gene, CDR1 is LNHNV and CDR2 is YYDKDF (reference sequence). The CDR3 extends over 12 amino acids. The CDR3 here is CATSPGGTEAFF. The CDR3 region has the DNA TGTGCCACCAGCCCAGGGGGCACTGAAGCTTTCTTT.

The V gene is TRBV5-1, the J gene TRBJ2-5; D is unclear. The CDR3 consists of 14 residues. Germline values: CDR1 SGHRS, CDR2 YFSETQ. Trimming left V 0 bases short and J 2 bases short, with 8 bases between. Written as DNA, the CDR3 is TGCGCCAGCAGCTTGGTTCAGGCTCAAGAGACCCAGTACTTC. This sequence encodes CASSLVQAQETQYF.

The genes are TRBV5-5 and TRBJ1-4, with a tentative D call TRBD1 (5 bases). Trimming stripped 1 base from V and 8 bases from J, with 12 bases between. Germline-derived CDR1 and CDR2 are SGHKS and YYEKEE (reference sequence). CDR3 size: 14 residues. This chain's CDR3 is CASSLWQGEEKLFF. The DNA of the CDR3 is TGTGCCAGCAGCTTGTGGCAGGGAGAGGAAAAACTGTTTTTT.

This clonotype showed up many times. The chain couples TRBV27 to TRBJ2-7; D possibly corresponds to TRBD2 (5 bases). The V gene's germline CDR1 is MNHEY and CDR2 SMNVEV (reference sequence). The length of the CDR3 is 14 residues. Deletions cut 3 bases from V and 7 bases from J, with 16 bases between. CDR3 nucleotides: TGTGCCAGCAGTTTTACTAGAGGCTGGGTTGAGCAGTACTTC. It translates to CASSFTRGWVEQYF.

Ten or more counts support this clonotype. V usage is TRBV27 and J usage is TRBJ2-3; TRBD1 or TRBD2 may be the D gene (6 bases each). The CDR3 sequence is 17 residues long. V lost 6 bases and J lost 1, with 20 bases in between. The germline V gene encodes CDR1 MNHEY and CDR2 SMNVEV (reference sequence). The CDR3 loop is CASSPDGRRGGTDTQYF. The CDR3 bases are TGTGCCAGCAGCCCAGATGGGAGGAGGGGGGGCACAGATACGCAGTATTTT.

Concerning this clonotype: A much more abundant neighbour one base away suggests this may be a read error. CDR3 in amino acids: CASTSIPGEKLFF. CDR3 sequence (DNA): TGTGCCAGCACCTCCATCCCAGGCGAAAAACTGTTTTTT. V usage is TRBV27 and J usage is TRBJ1-4; no firm D call. The germline V and J ends were trimmed by 7 bases and 8 bases, with 14 bases remaining between them. The CDR3 has 13 amino acids. Per the germline V gene, CDR1 is MNHEY and CDR2 is SMNVEV (reference sequence).

The chain combines TRBV27 with TRBJ2-7; 8 nucleotides align to TRBD2. This CDR3 is 16 amino acids long. J lost 4 bases, V lost 3 bases, and 11 bases had no gene match. In germline, CDR1 is MNHEY, CDR2 SMNVEV (reference sequence). The CDR3 coding sequence is TGTGCCAGCAGTTTTGTCTCCGGGACTAGTAGATACGAGCAGTACTTC. Protein sequence: CASSFVSGTSRYEQYF.

This clonotype was counted many times. The chain has TRBV11-2 and TRBJ2-7; D may be TRBD2 (5 bases). This CDR3 is 13 amino acids long. Germline V gene data show CDR1 as SGHAT and CDR2 as FQNNGV. V lost 5 bases and J 5 bases, leaving 13 bases between the germline ends. CDR3 loop: CASSLERSNEQYF. For the CDR3, the DNA is TGTGCCAGCAGCCTCGAGCGGAGTAACGAGCAGTACTTC.

The rearrangement joins TRBV9 to TRBJ2-7; 8 bases are a match to TRBD2. With 4 bases clipped from V and 6 bases from J, the junction kept 9 bases outside the gene matches. Germline CDR1 is SGDLS and CDR2 is YYNGEE. There are 14 residues in the CDR3. In nucleotides, the CDR3 is TGTGCCAGCAGCCCAAGGGGACTAGAAGGCGAGCAGTACTTC. Encoded protein: CASSPRGLEGEQYF. The full variable domain, with the rest looked up from reference TRBV9 and TRBJ2-7, is DSGVTQTPKHLITATGQRVTLRCSPRSGDLSVYWYQQSLDQGLQFLIQYYNGEERAKGNILERFSAQQFPDLHSELNLSSLELGDSALYFCASSPRGLEGEQYFGPGTRLTVT.

This clonotype appeared many times. V is TRBV27 and J is TRBJ2-7; 8 nucleotides align to TRBD1. In germline, CDR1 is MNHEY, CDR2 SMNVEV (reference sequence). This CDR3 contains 14 residues. With 5 bases clipped from V and 3 bases from J, the junction kept 6 bases outside the gene matches. The CDR3: CASSMTGALYEQYF. CDR3 bases: TGTGCCAGCAGTATGACAGGGGCCCTCTACGAGCAGTACTTC.

Ten or more counts support this clonotype. The chain has TRBV6-6 and TRBJ2-1, with D maybe TRBD1 (5 bases). The germline gives CDR1 MNHNY, CDR2 SVGAGI (reference sequence). The CDR3 is made up of 14 amino acids. The ends were cut back, 0 bases at V and 9 bases at J, with 12 bases in the middle. The CDR3 DNA is TGTGCCAGCAGTTACTCGTTCAGGGCTACTGAGCAGTTCTTC. Amino acids: CASSYSFRATEQFF.

This clonotype was observed a handful of times. The chain employs TRBV5-5 and TRBJ2-2, with D uncertain. Germline lookup yields CDR1 SGHKS and CDR2 YYEKEE (reference sequence). With 7 bases removed from V and 3 bases from J, the gap between germline ends came to 10 bases. This CDR3 is built from 13 residues. CDR3 protein: CASLFRDTGELFF. In DNA, the CDR3 is TGTGCCAGCCTCTTCCGGGACACCGGGGAGCTGTTTTTT.

The table lists this clonotype with many counts. This chain uses TRBV15 with TRBJ1-4; D is ambiguous. Germline V gene sequence: CDR1 LNHNV, CDR2 YYDKDF (reference sequence). The V gene lost 3 bases and the J gene lost 6 bases, with 14 bases spanning the gap. This CDR3 has 15 residues. The chain's CDR3 is CATSRDTQYDEKLFF. Here the CDR3 DNA reads TGTGCCACCAGCAGGGATACACAGTATGATGAAAAACTGTTTTTT. The whole variable domain, filled in from reference TRBV15 and TRBJ1-4, reads DAMVIQNPRYQVTQFGKPVTLSCSQTLNHNVMYWYQQKSSQAPKLLFHYYDKDFNNEADTPDNFQSRRPNTSFCFLDIRSPGLGDTAMYLCATSRDTQYDEKLFFGSGTQLSVL.

There are many counts of this clonotype. This chain connects TRBV28 to TRBJ2-5; D perhaps matches TRBD1 (6 bases). CDR1 is MDHEN and CDR2 is SYDVKM in the germline V gene. Deletions cut 2 bases from V and 4 bases from J, with 8 bases between. This CDR3 comprises 13 residues. In nucleotides, the CDR3 is TGTGCCAGCAGTTTAAGACAGGTAGAGACCCAGTACTTC. The encoded protein is CASSLRQVETQYF.

V is TRBV7-9 and J is TRBJ1-2; 7 bases agree with TRBD1. CDR1 and CDR2 (germline): SEHNR, FQNEAQ (reference sequence). With 7 bases clipped from V and 4 bases from J, the junction kept 6 bases outside the gene matches. This CDR3 has 13 residues. This CDR3 is CASTLGQTYGYTF. In DNA, the CDR3 is TGTGCCAGCACCCTGGGACAGACCTATGGCTACACCTTC.

At least ten counts were recorded for this clonotype. Its ends do not fully match the called genes, so a read error is possible. This chain links TRBV24-1 with TRBJ2-1; 8 bases are shared with TRBD1. Germline assignment: CDR1 KGHDR and CDR2 SFDVKD. The CDR3 extends over 19 amino acids. CDR3 loop: CATSDAGTGSRRAYNEQFF. DNA of the CDR3: TGTGCCACCAGTGATGCCGGGACAGGATCTAGGAGGGCCTATAATGAGCAGTTCTTC.

This clonotype has at least ten counts. The J gene is TRBJ2-1, the V gene TRBV30; maybe TRBD1 (6 bases). The CDR3 covers 14 residues. With 1 base removed from V and 8 bases from J, the gap between germline ends came to 15 bases. CDR1 GTSNPN and CDR2 SVGIG come from the germline V gene (reference sequence). CDR3 coding DNA: TGTGCCTGGAGTGCGGTTGCAGGGGCATATGAGCAGTTCTTC. This gives the protein CAWSAVAGAYEQFF.

This clonotype was picked up many times. The chain employs TRBV2 and TRBJ2-5; 11 bases agree with TRBD1. J was trimmed by 5 bases and V by 7 bases; bases with no gene match: 9. This CDR3 is built from 15 residues. In germline, CDR1 is SNHLY, CDR2 FYNNEI. The CDR3 DNA reads as TGTGCCAGCAACGGACAGGGGGCCTCCTATGAGACCCAGTACTTC. This encodes CASNGQGASYETQYF.

J is TRBJ2-6 and V is TRBV13, with a weak D call TRBD1 (5 bases). The CDR3 extends over 17 amino acids. V dropped 5 bases and J dropped 0 bases, with 14 bases sitting between them. Germline values: CDR1 PRHDT, CDR2 FYEKMQ (reference sequence). CDR3 region: CASSAIDSSSGANVLTF. The CDR3 bases are TGTGCCAGCAGCGCCATAGACAGTTCCTCTGGGGCCAACGTCCTGACTTTC.

V and J are TRBV7-2 and TRBJ1-1; the D gene is possibly TRBD1 (5 bases). Trimming pared 11 bases from V and 2 bases from J, leaving 12 bases between. Germline loops: CDR1 SGHTA, CDR2 FQGNSA. CDR3 length: 12 amino acids. The CDR3 loop reads CAGGGYNTEAFF. The CDR3 DNA is TGTGCCGGCGGGGGTTATAACACTGAAGCTTTCTTT.

This clonotype appeared many times. The J gene is TRBJ2-7, the V gene TRBV7-2, with 9 positions matching TRBD1. The CDR3 loop spans 15 amino acids. The trim removed 0 bases at V and 6 bases at J, leaving 6 bases unmatched. Germline CDR1 is SGHTA and CDR2 is FQGNSA. The CDR3 is CASSLAGQGIGEQYF. In DNA, the CDR3 is TGTGCCAGCAGCTTAGCGGGACAGGGCATCGGCGAGCAGTACTTC. The full variable domain, completed using reference TRBV7-2 and TRBJ2-7, is GAGVSQSPSNKVTEKGKDVELRCDPISGHTALYWYRQSLGQGLEFLIYFQGNSAPDKSGLPSDRFSAERTGGSVSTLTIQRTQQEDSAVYLCASSLAGQGIGEQYFGPGTRLTVT.

The sample holds a few counts of this clonotype. The chain joins TRBV24-1 to TRBJ2-1; the match to TRBD2 covers 7 bases. Germline V gives CDR1 KGHDR, CDR2 SFDVKD. The length of the CDR3 is 16 residues. The V gene end was trimmed by 2 bases and the J gene end by 3 bases; junction bases not matched to a gene: 6. The CDR3 loop is CATSDSDSGFYNEQFF. CDR3 sequence (DNA): TGTGCCACCAGTGATTCCGATAGCGGGTTCTACAATGAGCAGTTCTTC.